This record looks at one T cell receptor beta chain sequence and its context. What it binds is unknown. An end of the junction does not agree with germline; a read error may underlie this. This CDR3 is built from 15 residues. CDR1 SQVTM and CDR2 ANQGSEA come from the germline V gene. RNA was extracted from bulk tissue without any cell sorting. Distant lung tissue was collected more than 3 cm away from the tumor edge. Three rounds of nested PCR, following a modified ARM-PCR protocol, produced the TCRbeta library. TCRdb called the multiplex PCR reads again in MiXCR, with one record for every CDR3 protein. The table has tens of thousands of distinct CDR3 sequences, roughly 60% seen once. The data belong to a study of tumor and adjacent non-tumor tissue in lung cancer. Overall study context: Around 4.5 million productive TCRbeta reads were obtained per sample on average.

Study conclusions and caveats: Compared with tumor, normal lung showed significantly lower TCR diversity. Patients with more diverse tumor TCRs had worse survival.

This receptor was taken from a woman in her forties with non-small cell lung cancer. The chain links TRBV29-1 to TRBJ2-1, with 7 positions matching TRBD2. The sequenced material came from distant non-tumor lung tissue. CDR3 sequence (DNA): TGCAGCGTTGAAGATACGCGCGGGAGAAACAAAGAGCAGTTCTTC. Its protein is CSVEDTRGRNKEQFF.